This T cell receptor (beta chain) was captured in a study of blood T cell repertoires in COVID-19. In the study overall: Whether acute or convalescent, the COVID-19 samples came from the United States, Italy and Spain. The analysed material was cDNA or gDNA that came from T cells, B-cell-depleted T cells, or PBMCs.

V shed 0 bases, J shed 5 bases, and the junction held 0 bases outside the gene matches. CDR1 is LGHNA and CDR2 is YSLEER in the germline V gene. The CDR3 has 13 amino acids. Per the original methods: Reference gene primers were amplified, and this amplification served to estimate nucleated cell counts. Data came from immunoSEQ multiplex PCR; TCRdb stores just in-frame clones and leaves some out. V and J calls and clone size are given by that table; D and trimming were obtained from the DNA. The sample has about 330,000 clones, around four fifths seen once; the top ten hold approximately 1.3%. This clone has just a few counts.

This TCR came from a woman in her forties or fifties with acute or convalescent COVID-19. V usage is TRBV4-3 and J usage is TRBJ1-2; 7 bases are a match to TRBD1. Material: peripheral blood. The CDR3, as DNA: TGCGCCAGCAGCCAAGACAGGGGGTATGGCTACACCTTC. It encodes CASSQDRGYGYTF.